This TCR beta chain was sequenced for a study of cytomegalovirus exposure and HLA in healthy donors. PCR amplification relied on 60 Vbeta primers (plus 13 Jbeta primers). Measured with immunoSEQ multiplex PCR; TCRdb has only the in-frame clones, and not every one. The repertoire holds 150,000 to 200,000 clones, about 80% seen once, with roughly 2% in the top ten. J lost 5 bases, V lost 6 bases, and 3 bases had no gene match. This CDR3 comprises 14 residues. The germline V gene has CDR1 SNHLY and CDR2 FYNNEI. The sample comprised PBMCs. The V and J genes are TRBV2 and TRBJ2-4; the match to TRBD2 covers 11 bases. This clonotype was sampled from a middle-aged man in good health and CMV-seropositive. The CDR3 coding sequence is TGTGCCAGCAGGGGTAGCGGGGGGGAAAACATTCAGTACTTC. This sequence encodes CASRGSGGENIQYF.